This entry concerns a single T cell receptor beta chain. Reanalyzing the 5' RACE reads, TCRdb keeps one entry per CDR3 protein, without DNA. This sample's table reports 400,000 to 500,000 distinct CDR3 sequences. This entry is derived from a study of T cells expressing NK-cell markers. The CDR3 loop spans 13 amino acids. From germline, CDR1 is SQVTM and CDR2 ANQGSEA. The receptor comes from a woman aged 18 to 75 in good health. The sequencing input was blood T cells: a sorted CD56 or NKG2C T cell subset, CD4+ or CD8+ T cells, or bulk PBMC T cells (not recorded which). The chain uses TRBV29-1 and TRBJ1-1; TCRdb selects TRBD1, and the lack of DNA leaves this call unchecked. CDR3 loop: CSGNRDLNTEAFF.